A selection of T cell receptor beta chains follows, all from one sample in a study of shared clonotypes between healthy human individuals. Produced via immunoSEQ multiplex PCR; TCRdb's table is partial and in-frame only. The sample lists 780,000 or so clones; around 77% were seen once. Sequencing input: memory CD4+ T cells sorted from blood. These receptors were obtained from a woman aged 25 to 39 in good health. Both conserved end residues are part of each CDR3. The D gene is left open where the match is weak. Size values are once, few and many counts, or a class for expanded clones, and some rows have none.

d_gene	j_gene	abundance	v_gene	len	CDR3nt	CDR3aa
TRBD2	TRBJ2-7	-	TRBV27	14	TGTGCCAGCAGTCCAGTAGCGGGGACCTACGAGCAGTACTTC	CASSPVAGTYEQYF
-	TRBJ2-2	-	TRBV28	14	TGTGCCAGCAACCAGGGGTACAACACCGGGGAGCTGTTTTTT	CASNQGYNTGELFF
TRBD1	TRBJ2-2	few	TRBV9	17	TGTGCCAGCAGCGTCCGACAGGGGTCCGCGAACACCGGGGAGCTGTTTTTT	CASSVRQGSANTGELFF
-	TRBJ2-1	few	TRBV12-5	13	TGTGCTAGTGGTTTGGTACTGGAGCCGGAGCAGTTCTTC	CASGLVLEPEQFF
-	TRBJ1-2	-	TRBV9	12	TGTGCCAGCAGCGGACAGGAACATGGCTACACCTTC	CASSGQEHGYTF
-	TRBJ1-1	-	TRBV11-2	13	TGTGCCAGCAGCTCCCCAGGTAAGAGAGGAGCTTTCTTT	CASSSPGKRGAFF
-	TRBJ2-3	-	TRBV6-5	15	TGTGCCAGCAGTTACTCGTTGCGGGGTCCAGATACGCAGTATTTT	CASSYSLRGPDTQYF
TRBD2	TRBJ2-1	-	TRBV7-3	14	TGTGCCAGCAGTAGGGCGGGAGGGTACAATGAGCAGTTCTTC	CASSRAGGYNEQFF
-	TRBJ2-1	-	TRBV10-2	14	TGCGCCAGCAGATGGAGGGACAGAGCAAATGAGCAGTTCTTC	CASRWRDRANEQFF
TRBD2	TRBJ2-2	-	TRBV5-1	17	TGCGCCAGCAGCTTGGGACTAGCGGGGGCAAACACCGGGGAGCTGTTTTTT	CASSLGLAGANTGELFF
TRBD1	TRBJ2-5	-	TRBV7-6	14	TGTGCCAGCAGCATTGGACAGGGGGCTGAGACCCAGTACTTC	CASSIGQGAETQYF
-	TRBJ1-4	-	TRBV5-1	15	TGCGCCAGCAGCGTGGGTCATGTGGAGGGTGAAAAACTGTTTTTT	CASSVGHVEGEKLFF
TRBD2	TRBJ2-3	-	TRBV18	16	TGTGCCAGCTCACCTCTACGGACTAGCGGGGGTGATACGCAGTATTTT	CASSPLRTSGGDTQYF
-	TRBJ2-7	-	TRBV29-1	13	TGCAGCGTTGTTGCGGCCCAACCCGGCGAGCAGTACTTC	CSVVAAQPGEQYF
-	TRBJ2-1	few	TRBV28	15	TGTGCCAGCAGTTTAGCTCCGACCCTTTACAATGAGCAGTTCTTC	CASSLAPTLYNEQFF
-	TRBJ1-5	-	TRBV6-1	14	TGTGCCAGCAGTGAAGCGCGGGGGGTGAGGCCCCAGCATTTT	CASSEARGVRPQHF
-	TRBJ2-3	-	TRBV7-6	15	TGTGCCAGCAGCTTAATCAGGGAGTTCACAGATACGCAGTATTTT	CASSLIREFTDTQYF
TRBD2	TRBJ2-5	few	TRBV7-2	15	TGTGCCAGCAGCTTCCTTCGCGGGAGCTCAGAGACCCAGTACTTC	CASSFLRGSSETQYF
-	TRBJ2-5	-	TRBV9	16	TGTGCCAGCAGCGTAGCCTTGGGGGGACTCCAAGAGACCCAGTACTTC	CASSVALGGLQETQYF
-	TRBJ2-1	-	TRBV19	15	TGTGCCAGTAGTAGAAGGTTGGGGTCGAAGGATGAGCAGTTCTTC	CASSRRLGSKDEQFF
TRBD1	TRBJ1-5	-	TRBV10-3	13	TGTGCCACAAAGGGACAGGGCAATCAGCCCCAGCATTTT	CATKGQGNQPQHF
-	TRBJ1-1	-	TRBV25-1	12	TGTGCCAGCAGTGAATCAGGGACTGAAGCTTTCTTT	CASSESGTEAFF
-	TRBJ2-3	-	TRBV18	17	TGTGCCAGCTCTCCTCGGGGGATCCAGGCTAGCACAGATACGCAGTATTTT	CASSPRGIQASTDTQYF
-	TRBJ1-2	few	TRBV5-4	15	TGTGCCAGCAGCACCGGGACACAAGCTAACTATGGCTACACCTTC	CASSTGTQANYGYTF
-	TRBJ2-3	-	TRBV5-1	16	TGCGCCAGCAGCTTGGCCCTAACGTCTAGCACAGATACGCAGTATTTT	CASSLALTSSTDTQYF
TRBD1	TRBJ1-2	-	TRBV2	13	TGTGCCAGCACCGGGGACAGGGTTCATGGCTACACCTTC	CASTGDRVHGYTF
TRBD1	TRBJ1-5	-	TRBV19	16	TGTGCCAGTAAGTGGAATCCAGGGGGCAGCAATCAGCCCCAGCATTTT	CASKWNPGGSNQPQHF
-	TRBJ1-2	-	TRBV4-1	15	TGCGCCAGCAGCCAACGGGAGGCGGGGACCGCCGACTACACCTTC	CASSQREAGTADYTF
-	TRBJ2-3	-	TRBV5-1	15	TGCGCCAGCAGCTTGGCGGGGAAGTATTCGGATACGCAGTATTTT	CASSLAGKYSDTQYF
-	TRBJ2-3	few	TRBV5-4	13	TGTGCCAGCACCTCCCACCACACAGATACGCAGTATTTT	CASTSHHTDTQYF
TRBD1	TRBJ2-5	once	TRBV29-1	13	TGCAGCGTTCCGGGACAGGGGAAAGAGACCCAGTACTTC	CSVPGQGKETQYF
-	TRBJ2-7	-	TRBV5-3	13	TGTGCCGGGTGGGGCAGGGCCAGCTACGAGCAGTACTTC	CAGWGRASYEQYF
-	TRBJ2-1	-	TRBV7-9	15	TGTGCCAGCAGCTCGACGACAAGGCTTACGGGTGAGCAGTTCTTC	CASSSTTRLTGEQFF
-	TRBJ2-2	once	TRBV5-1	15	TGCGCCAGCAGCTTGGTAGTAGGAGACACCGGGGAGCTGTTTTTT	CASSLVVGDTGELFF
TRBD1	TRBJ1-4	-	TRBV28	14	TGTGCCAGCAGCCTGGGACAGAGGAATGAAAAACTGTTTTTT	CASSLGQRNEKLFF
-	TRBJ1-1	-	TRBV2	18	TGTGCCAGCATGGCAGGTCAGGGTAGAGAGAGTTGGGGCCCTGAAGCTTTCTTT	CASMAGQGRESWGPEAFF
-	TRBJ2-3	-	TRBV19	14	TGTGCCAGTAGTATAGGACAGGGCACAGATACGCAGTATTTT	CASSIGQGTDTQYF
-	TRBJ2-1	-	TRBV2	11	TGTGCCAGCACTCTTTACAATGAGCAGTTCTTC	CASTLYNEQFF
-	TRBJ1-1	-	TRBV20-1	11	TGCAGTGCAACCTTCAGGGGCGAAGCTTTCTTT	CSATFRGEAFF
TRBD2	TRBJ2-1	-	TRBV29-1	13	TGCAGCGTTGACCCGGGAGGGCCAAATGAGCAGTTCTTC	CSVDPGGPNEQFF
TRBD1	TRBJ2-3	-	TRBV5-1	15	TGCGCCAGCAGCTTGGACGGGACAGCCACAGATACGCAGTATTTT	CASSLDGTATDTQYF
-	TRBJ2-1	-	TRBV12-2	14	TGTGCAAGTCGCTCCTCCGGGACCTACAATGAGCAGTTCTTC	CASRSSGTYNEQFF
-	TRBJ1-4	once	TRBV6-5	14	TGTGCCAGCAGTTACGGGCAGCCTAATGAAAAACTGTTTTTT	CASSYGQPNEKLFF
TRBD2	TRBJ2-5	many	TRBV2	15	TGTGCCAGCAGTGAATCGGCTAGCGGGACGGAGACCCAGTACTTC	CASSESASGTETQYF
TRBD2	TRBJ2-1	many	TRBV11-2	16	TGTGCCAGCAGCTCCAGGATAGCGGGACTAATCGGTGAGCAGTTCTTC	CASSSRIAGLIGEQFF
-	TRBJ1-3	-	TRBV28	14	TGTGCCAGCAGTTTAGAGGGTACTGGAAACACCATATATTTT	CASSLEGTGNTIYF
TRBD2	TRBJ2-3	-	TRBV19	14	TGTGCCACCGCGACCCCGACGGGAGGAGATACGCAGTATTTT	CATATPTGGDTQYF
TRBD1	TRBJ2-7	-	TRBV28	15	TGTGCCAGCAGTTCACCAACAGGGGGCTGGTACGAGCAGTACTTC	CASSSPTGGWYEQYF
-	TRBJ2-1	-	TRBV7-3	12	TGTGCCAGCAGCTTAACGGCAGGGGAGCAGTTCTTC	CASSLTAGEQFF
TRBD1	TRBJ1-4	-	TRBV7-9	15	TGTGCCAGCAGCTTAATGCAGGGGGGGAAGGAAAAACTGTTTTTT	CASSLMQGGKEKLFF
TRBD2	TRBJ2-1	once	TRBV27	15	TGTGCCAGCAGGGAGAGCGGGAGTCCCTACAATGAGCAGTTCTTC	CASRESGSPYNEQFF
-	TRBJ2-7	-	TRBV25-1	12	TGTGCCAGCATCGGCGGACCCTACGAGCAGTACTTC	CASIGGPYEQYF
-	TRBJ2-7	-	TRBV5-1	16	TGCGCCAGCAGCCGGTTTCCGGGACCCCTGGACTACGAGCAGTACTTC	CASSRFPGPLDYEQYF
TRBD1	TRBJ1-2	-	TRBV28	17	TGTGCCAGCAGTTTAGTGGGACAGGGGCCTAGGGTCTATGGCTACACCTTC	CASSLVGQGPRVYGYTF
-	TRBJ1-5	-	TRBV5-1	15	TGCGCCAGCAGCCCCGGCGGGGGAATCGGTCAGCCCCAGCATTTT	CASSPGGGIGQPQHF
TRBD2	TRBJ2-1	-	TRBV28	18	TGTGCCAGCAGCTCACCCCCCGGACTAGCGGGAACTGGGGATGAGCAGTTCTTC	CASSSPPGLAGTGDEQFF
-	TRBJ1-5	-	TRBV19	13	TGTGCCAGTAGATATGGCATGAATCAGCCCCAGCATTTT	CASRYGMNQPQHF